Here is one T cell receptor beta chain with its context. What it binds is not known. This entry is derived from a study of T cell responses to AZD1222 COVID-19 vaccine. Study-wide findings and caveats: Only a handful of people who got AZD1222 tested seropositive at baseline. Clonal diversity was possibly underestimated, and white British individuals and females predominated among donors.

The CDR3 runs 14 residues. Germline V gene sequence: CDR1 SGHVS, CDR2 FNYEAQ. Trimming left V 5 bases short and J 1 base short, with 11 bases between. Measured with immunoSEQ multiplex PCR; TCRdb has only the in-frame clones, and not every one. The sample yields 75,000 to 85,000 clones, around 85% seen once. The source is an adult who received the AZD1222 COVID-19 vaccine. The chain is built from TRBV7-6 and TRBJ1-1; perhaps TRBD1 as D (6 bases). The specimen was peripheral blood, collected 28 days after the second AZD1222 dose. The CDR3, as DNA: TGTGCCAGCAGCCTCGGACAGAGGAACACTGAAGCTTTCTTT. It translates to CASSLGQRNTEAFF.